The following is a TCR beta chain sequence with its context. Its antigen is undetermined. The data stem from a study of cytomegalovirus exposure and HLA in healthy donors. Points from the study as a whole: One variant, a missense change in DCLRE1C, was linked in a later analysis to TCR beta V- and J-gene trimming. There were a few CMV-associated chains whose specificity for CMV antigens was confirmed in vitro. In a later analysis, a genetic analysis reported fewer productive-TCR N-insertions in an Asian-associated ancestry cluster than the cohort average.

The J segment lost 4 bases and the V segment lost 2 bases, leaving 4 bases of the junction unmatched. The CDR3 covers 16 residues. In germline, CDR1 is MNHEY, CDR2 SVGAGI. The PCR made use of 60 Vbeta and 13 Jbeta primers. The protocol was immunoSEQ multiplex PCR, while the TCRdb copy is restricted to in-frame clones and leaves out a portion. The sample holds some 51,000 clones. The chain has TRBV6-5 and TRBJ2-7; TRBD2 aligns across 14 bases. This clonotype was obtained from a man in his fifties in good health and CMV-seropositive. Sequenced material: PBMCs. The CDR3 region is CASSYTTSGRGYEQYF. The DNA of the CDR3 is TGTGCCAGCAGTTACACGACTAGCGGGAGGGGGTACGAGCAGTACTTC.